This T cell receptor beta chain was profiled in a study of blood T cell repertoires in COVID-19. The overall study: Nucleic acid was either cDNA or gDNA, and it came from T cells, B-cell-depleted T cells, or PBMCs.

Original data processing: Amplifying reference gene primers gave estimates of nucleated cell counts. Produced via immunoSEQ multiplex PCR; TCRdb's table is partial and in-frame only. For V, J and clone size, that table is used; D and trimming come from the DNA. The sample lists approximately 200,000 clones, roughly 80% occurring once. Material for sequencing was peripheral blood. The sequence came from a human donor in a cohort sampled during active COVID-19.

DNA of the CDR3: TGCGCCAGCAGTCGCACAGGGGGCCTCCCCTACGAGCAGTACTTC. Amino acids: CASSRTGGLPYEQYF. The chain carries TRBV23-1 and TRBJ2-7, with 9 bases lining up with TRBD1. TRBV23-1 is an ORF; its function is uncertain. V shed 4 bases and J 2 bases; nucleotides not matched to a gene: 6. The CDR3 has 15 amino acids.